This TCR beta chain originates from a study of blood T cells in healthy people across ages. No fewer than 5.5 micrograms of total RNA were isolated from every sample. J gave up 5 bases and V 5 bases, and 8 bases lay outside the gene matches. In germline, CDR1 is LNHNV, CDR2 YYDKDF (reference sequence). The CDR3 loop spans 14 amino acids. Sample-barcoded 5' priming and a J-beta primer mix drove a second PCR of about 7 to 11 cycles. TCRdb reprocessed the 5' RACE reads with MiXCR, giving one entry per CDR3 protein. The table lists about 1.1 million distinct CDR3 sequences, around two fifths of them singletons, with roughly 13% in the top ten.

V usage is TRBV15 and J usage is TRBJ1-1, with 7 bases identical to TRBD1. This sequence was found in a man younger than 30 in good health. Sequenced: blood. The CDR3 DNA follows: TGTGCCACCAGCCGTGTAGGGGGCGGAACTGAAGCTTTCTTT. The encoded protein is CATSRVGGGTEAFF.